The 2 T cell receptor beta chains given below trace back to one sample, sequenced in a study of blood T cell repertoires in COVID-19. The data were produced by immunoSEQ multiplex PCR, yet TCRdb's version contains in-frame clones alone and is incomplete. The table lists approximately 270,000 clones, nearly 90% of them singletons. Sequencing was performed on peripheral blood. The receptors originated from a man aged 18 to 35 with active or convalescent COVID-19.

This rearrangement joins TRBV9 to TRBJ2-1, with 9 bases lining up with TRBD1. The length of the CDR3 is 17 residues. Looked up from germline, CDR1 is SGDLS and CDR2 is YYNGEE. With V trimmed by 4 bases and J by 3 bases, 11 bases remained unmatched. In nucleotides, the CDR3 is TGTGCCAGCAGCTTCTCCCTCCCGGGACAGGGCTACAATGAGCAGTTCTTC. It translates to CASSFSLPGQGYNEQFF.

This chain joins TRBV19 and TRBJ2-2; tentative D call: TRBD1 (6 bases). Trimming removed 5 bases from V and 6 bases from J, with 13 bases in between. The length of the CDR3 is 14 residues. Germline CDR1 LNHDA, CDR2 SQIVND (reference sequence). For the CDR3, the DNA is TGTGCCAGTAGTGACCTGGGGGCCCCCGGGGAGCTGTTTTTT. Translated, it gives CASSDLGAPGELFF.